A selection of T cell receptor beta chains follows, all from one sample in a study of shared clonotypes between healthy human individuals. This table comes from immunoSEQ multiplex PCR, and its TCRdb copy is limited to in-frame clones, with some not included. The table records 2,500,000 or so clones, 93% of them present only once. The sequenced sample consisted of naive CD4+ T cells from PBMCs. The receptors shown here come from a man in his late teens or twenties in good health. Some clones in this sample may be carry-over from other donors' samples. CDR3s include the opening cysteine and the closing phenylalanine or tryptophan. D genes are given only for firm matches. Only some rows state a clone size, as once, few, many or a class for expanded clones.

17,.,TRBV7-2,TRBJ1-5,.,CASSPNPMGVSNQPQHF,TGTGCCAGCAGCCCTAACCCCATGGGGGTTAGCAATCAGCCCCAGCATTTT
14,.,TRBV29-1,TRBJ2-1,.,CSVPSLRSYNEQFF,TGCAGCGTACCTAGTCTTCGGTCCTACAATGAGCAGTTCTTC
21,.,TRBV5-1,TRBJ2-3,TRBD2,CASSLGPQGGGLAGGPDTQYF,TGCGCCAGCAGCTTGGGACCCCAAGGGGGCGGACTAGCGGGAGGGCCCGATACGCAGTATTTT
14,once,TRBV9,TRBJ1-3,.,CASSVGGIGSTIYF,TGTGCCAGCAGCGTAGGAGGTATAGGGAGCACCATATATTTT
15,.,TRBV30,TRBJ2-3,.,CAWSWGQGLTDTQYF,TGTGCCTGGAGTTGGGGGCAGGGCCTCACAGATACGCAGTATTTT
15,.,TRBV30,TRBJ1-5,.,CAWEGGRNSNQPQHF,TGTGCCTGGGAGGGGGGACGGAATAGCAATCAGCCCCAGCATTTT
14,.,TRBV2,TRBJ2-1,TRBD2,CASTSGIFYNEQFF,TGTGCCAGCACTAGCGGGATTTTTTACAATGAGCAGTTCTTC
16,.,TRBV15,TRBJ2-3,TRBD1,CATSRLLRTGVDTQYF,TGTGCCACCAGCAGATTACTCCGGACAGGGGTAGATACGCAGTATTTT
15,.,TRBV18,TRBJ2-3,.,CASSPAWDLTDTQYF,TGTGCCAGCTCACCTGCTTGGGACCTCACAGATACGCAGTATTTT
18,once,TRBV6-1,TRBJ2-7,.,CASSEAPLLVKVTYEQYF,TGTGCCAGCAGTGAAGCACCCTTACTAGTGAAGGTTACCTACGAGCAGTACTTC
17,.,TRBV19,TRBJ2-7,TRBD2,CASSIRGLAGEPYEQYF,TGTGCCAGTAGTATACGGGGACTAGCGGGAGAGCCCTACGAGCAGTACTTC
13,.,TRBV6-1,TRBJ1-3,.,CASKPGGGNTIYF,TGTGCCAGCAAGCCTGGGGGTGGAAACACCATATATTTT
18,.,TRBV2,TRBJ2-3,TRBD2,CASSEARASGSFIDTQYF,TGTGCCAGCAGTGAAGCGCGGGCTAGCGGGAGTTTTATAGATACGCAGTATTTT
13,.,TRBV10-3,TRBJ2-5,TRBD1,CAINRDSRETQYF,TGTGCCATCAACAGGGACAGTAGGGAGACCCAGTACTTC
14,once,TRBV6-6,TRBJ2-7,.,CASSYAGKSYEQYF,TGTGCCAGCAGTTACGCGGGGAAAAGCTACGAGCAGTACTTC
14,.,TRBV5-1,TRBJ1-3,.,CASSSPSSGNTIYF,TGCGCCAGCAGCTCCCCCAGCTCTGGAAACACCATATATTTT
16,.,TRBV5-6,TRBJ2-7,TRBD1,CASSLGGTDYSYEQYF,TGTGCCAGCAGCTTGGGAGGGACAGACTACTCCTACGAGCAGTACTTC
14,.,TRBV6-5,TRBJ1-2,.,CASSYSFGNYGYTF,TGTGCCAGCAGTTACTCGTTCGGGAACTATGGCTACACCTTC
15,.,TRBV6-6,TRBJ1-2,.,CASSYSTTMGSGYTF,TGTGCCAGCAGTTACTCGACAACGATGGGGAGTGGCTACACCTTC
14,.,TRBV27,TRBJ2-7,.,CASSSWVGEDEQYF,TGTGCCAGCAGTTCATGGGTGGGGGAGGACGAGCAGTACTTC
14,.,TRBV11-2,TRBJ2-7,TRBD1,CASSKSDRGYEQYF,TGTGCCAGCAGTAAATCGGACAGGGGGTACGAGCAGTACTTC
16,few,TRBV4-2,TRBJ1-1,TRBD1,CASSHVEGTGETEAFF,TGTGCCAGCAGCCACGTGGAAGGCACAGGGGAGACTGAAGCTTTCTTT
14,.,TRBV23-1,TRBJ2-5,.,CASSHHTGLETQYF,TGCGCCAGCAGTCACCACACAGGGTTGGAGACCCAGTACTTC
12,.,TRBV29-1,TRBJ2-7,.,CSALLDHSEQYF,TGCAGCGCGTTATTGGACCATTCCGAGCAGTACTTC
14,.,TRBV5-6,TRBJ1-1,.,CASSLGVGNTEAFF,TGTGCCAGCAGCTTGGGGGTAGGGAACACTGAAGCTTTCTTT
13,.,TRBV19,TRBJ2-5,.,CASSGTVVSTQYF,TGTGCCAGTAGCGGGACCGTGGTTTCGACCCAGTACTTC
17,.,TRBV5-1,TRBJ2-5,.,CASSLVLSQTVQETQYF,TGCGCCAGCAGCTTGGTTCTTAGCCAAACCGTACAAGAGACCCAGTACTTC
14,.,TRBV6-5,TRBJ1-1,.,CASSYGQGRARAFF,TGTGCCAGCAGTTATGGGCAGGGCAGGGCACGAGCTTTCTTT
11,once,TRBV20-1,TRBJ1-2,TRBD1,CSPGTVYGYTF,TGCAGCCCGGGGACAGTTTATGGCTACACCTTC